This T cell receptor beta chain was observed in a study of beta chain features in type 1 diabetes (dated by TCRdb to the late 2010s). With regard to the full study: Mean age, gender distribution, total cell number and subset yield were not different between patients and healthy donors. A total of 85 million to 110 million sorted cells were examined across all samples, and RNA yield correlated strongly with the number of cells per subset. In the study, TCRB repertoires of sorted circulating CD4+ T cell subsets from recently diagnosed type 1 diabetes patients were compared with those of matched healthy donors. Regulatory and stem cell-like memory subsets were obtained from only 8 patients and about 8 healthy donors, while naive and central memory subsets were obtained from all 30 or so donors.

This clone was detected ten times or more. It has no known antigen specificity. No per-base quality is available; no much larger clone lies one base away. The study at large found these results: Fewer insertions and more nucleotide deletions at VDJ recombination sites were observed in patients with type 1 diabetes, implying thymic rearrangement abnormalities. Naive, central memory and regulatory TCRB repertoires appeared to be more alike among patients than among healthy donors. Only small numbers of individuals were included in the HLA sub-analyses, which left unresolved whether HLA type had any influence on TCRB rearrangement. Because cDNA was sequenced instead of genomic DNA, activated cells with high expression could be over-represented, although the groups did not differ in activation or CD3 levels. PCR may preferentially amplify shorter templates, but because patient and control samples were amplified and corrected together, any resulting skew would affect both groups equally. A moderate but significant shortening of TCRB CDR3 length was observed in type 1 diabetes patients in all four CD4+ subsets.

A single peripheral blood draw of approximately 100 mL on average was collected from each donor into heparinised tubes. Naive, central memory, regulatory and stem cell-like memory CD4+ T cells were sorted on a BD FACSAria II using a panel including CD45RO, CCR7, CD25, CD127, CD95 and CD27. Purity was above 95% for every sorted population. PBMCs were isolated immediately by Lymphoprep density gradient centrifugation and stained directly without culture. So that batch effects would be minimized, each experiment stained and sorted samples in pairs, pairing one healthy donor with one patient. All of the isolated RNA was reverse transcribed with the High Capacity cDNA Reverse Transcription Kit, so expressed TCRB transcripts were sequenced. Deep immunoSEQ sequencing was performed on naive, central memory and regulatory T cell samples, with an average of about 3.57 million total reads per sample. Sorted cells were lysed in RLT buffer and RNA was extracted with DNase-treated RNeasy Micro or Mini kits, depending on cell number. Each cell subset was processed separately to prevent cross-contamination, with patient and healthy donor samples processed together. Using the immunoSEQ multiplex PCR, TCRB sequences were amplified from cDNA into 87-bp fragments spanning the CDR3 region. Sequencing of the amplicons was performed on the Illumina HiSeq platform. In the original analysis: PCR bias was computationally corrected using synthetic template baselines, reads within Hamming distance 2 were collapsed, and singletons that could not be merged were discarded. By aligning reads against IMGT, V, D and J genes, CDR3 length, and insertions or deletions at six rearrangement sites were assigned. Within each subset, clonotype counts were normalized to sorted cell number, after which true diversity and Gini coefficients were computed with the tcR R package. The overlap coefficient, calculated on TCRB nucleotide sequences, was used to quantify repertoire sharing. TCRdb retrieved this table from immuneACCESS and kept in-frame rearrangements only. Not all clones are present; in checked studies, unresolved V genes account for under half, and no reason is known for the remainder. From that table come the V and J calls and clone size; the DNA was used to work out D and trimming. The sample yields 300,000 or so clones; around 8% were counted once. In total, the top ten clones hold approximately 0.44% of the sample.

Based on the germline V gene, the CDR1 and CDR2 sequences are SGHAT and FQNNGV. V is reduced by 2 bases and J by 4 bases, leaving a spacing of 17 bases between them. Measured from the cysteine to the phenylalanine, the CDR3 is 16 residues long. Only the CDR3 part of the read is kept: 48 bases, read in frame from the first base. The receptor was isolated from a woman in her late teens or twenties in good health. The sequence links TRBV11-2 to TRBJ1-2, with the identity of the D gene unclear. The sample taken for sequencing was central memory CD4+ T cells from blood. The nucleotides are TGTGCCAGCAGCTTACATTGGACGGACTTGGGCTATGGCTACACCTTC. The translation is CASSLHWTDLGYGYTF.